Shown below are 20 T cell receptor beta chains from a single sample sequenced in a study of T cells in Graves' hyperthyroidism and ophthalmopathy (dated by TCRdb to between 2018 and 2021). The method behind the library was multiplex PCR. The instrument given in TCRdb is Illumina HiSeq 2000. The TCR beta CDR3 regions were amplified from the RNA transcripts. The TCR CDR3 was subjected to a first round of RT-PCR using the HTBI primer set and the Qiagen OneStep RT-PCR kit. The public reads were quality trimmed at Q25 with fastp and then assembled into clones with MiXCR by TCRdb, keeping productive beta chains. For every CDR3 protein sequence, its rows merge into one entry that carries the most common genes and DNA. The sample data list 450,000 to 700,000 distinct CDR3 sequences, and around 42% of these were observed just once. The ten top clones hold 15% to 20% of the sample. The sample consisted of peripheral blood or thyroid tissue (not recorded which). Source of these receptors: an adult woman with Graves' disease, either hyperthyroidism or ophthalmopathy (not recorded which).

The J gene is TRBJ1-1, the V gene TRBV2; D not certain. This CDR3 has 11 residues. Germline V gene data show CDR1 as SNHLY and CDR2 as FYNNEI. The ends were cut back, 8 bases at V and 3 bases at J, with 7 bases in the middle. CDR3 DNA sequence: TGTGCCAGCGCGAGGGACACTGAAGCTTTCTTT. Protein: CASARDTEAFF.

V gene TRBV7-2 combines with J gene TRBJ1-6; D unclear. Trimming left V 2 bases short and J 10 bases short, with 12 bases between. The length of the CDR3 is 14 residues. The germline V gene has CDR1 SGHTA and CDR2 FQGNSA. CDR3 residues: CASSLYGVRSPLHF. The CDR3, as DNA: TGTGCCAGCAGCTTATATGGGGTTCGATCACCCCTCCACTTT. Variable domain in full (rest from reference TRBV7-2 and TRBJ1-6): GAGVSQSPSNKVTEKGKDVELRCDPISGHTALYWYRQSLGQGLEFLIYFQGNSAPDKSGLPSDRFSAERTGGSVSTLTIQRTQQEDSAVYLCASSLYGVRSPLHFGNGTRLTVT.

This clonotype was counted many times. J is TRBJ1-5 and V is TRBV2, with TRBD1 matching over 8 bases. V was clipped by 4 bases and J by 5 bases; unmatched bases: 7. Germline CDR1 is SNHLY and CDR2 is FYNNEI. CDR3 length equals 15 residues. CDR3 sequence (DNA): TGTGCCAGCAGTGGGACAGGGCCTCCTGATCAGCCCCAGCATTTT. It yields the protein CASSGTGPPDQPQHF.

In its sample, this clonotype was seen many times. A junction end diverges from the germline sequence, so it may reflect a read error. This chain joins TRBV9 and TRBJ1-2; unclear D gene. This CDR3 comprises 14 residues. Germline V gives CDR1 SGDLS, CDR2 YYNGEE. CDR3 coding DNA: TGTGCCAGCAGCGTAGGGCCTCCCCGCTATGACTACACCTTC. This translates into CASSVGPPRYDYTF.

This clonotype was recorded at least ten times. This chain joins TRBV20-1 and TRBJ2-3, with D unresolved. The germline V gene has CDR1 DFQATT and CDR2 SNEGSKA (reference sequence). Trimming pared 1 base from V and 6 bases from J, leaving 14 bases between. The CDR3 loop spans 14 amino acids. In DNA, the CDR3 is TGCAGTGCTAGAGTGGTAGACCCCAGGGATACGCAGTATTTT. Protein sequence: CSARVVDPRDTQYF.

This chain links TRBV9 with TRBJ1-1; 10 bases are a match to TRBD1. Germline CDR1 SGDLS, CDR2 YYNGEE. There are 14 residues in the CDR3. With 5 bases clipped from V and 11 bases from J, the junction kept 12 bases outside the gene matches. The CDR3 DNA reads as TGTGCCAGCAGTTGGCCGGGACAGGGGTACCGGGCTTTCTTT. It codes for CASSWPGQGYRAFF.

J is TRBJ2-7 and V is TRBV19; possibly TRBD1 for D (6 bases). CDR3 length: 15 residues. Trimming took off 5 bases at V and 1 base at J, with 15 bases between the two ends. The V gene's germline CDR1 is LNHDA and CDR2 SQIVND (reference sequence). Here the CDR3 reads CASSQLGDTSYEQYF. The CDR3 DNA sequence: TGTGCCAGTAGTCAGCTTGGGGACACTTCCTACGAGCAGTACTTC.

This clonotype was seen at least ten times. This rearrangement joins TRBV10-3 to TRBJ1-3; D remains unclear. The CDR3 consists of 15 residues. CDR1 ENHRY and CDR2 SYGVKD come from the germline V gene. V was pared by 5 bases and J by 0 bases, with 11 bases between. Here the CDR3 reads CAISMVFNSGNTIYF. CDR3 sequence (DNA): TGTGCCATCAGTATGGTCTTTAACTCTGGAAACACCATATATTTT.

The gene calls are TRBV7-9 and TRBJ1-1, with D maybe TRBD1 (6 bases). The CDR3 totals 16 residues. The ends were cut back, 1 base at V and 5 bases at J, with 17 bases in the middle. Germline V gene lookup returns CDR1 SEHNR and CDR2 FQNEAQ (reference sequence). The CDR3 DNA is TGTGCCAGCAGCTTAGGAAGGGGGGGCGCGAGGACTGAAGCTTTCTTT. Translated: CASSLGRGGARTEAFF.

This clonotype was counted many times. The chain has TRBV15 and TRBJ1-1, with no clear D. Germline assignment: CDR1 LNHNV and CDR2 YYDKDF (reference sequence). The CDR3 length is 14 residues. V lost 0 bases and J 0 bases, leaving 5 bases between the germline ends. Here the CDR3 DNA reads TGTGCCACCAGCAGAGACCCAATGAACACTGAAGCTTTCTTT. Protein product: CATSRDPMNTEAFF.

This clonotype was counted a few times. The chain has TRBV2 and TRBJ1-1; TRBD1 matches at 12 bases. V lost 10 bases and J lost 6; bases outside the gene matches: 6. CDR3 length: 13 amino acids. The V gene's germline CDR1 is SNHLY and CDR2 FYNNEI. The CDR3 coding sequence is TGTGCCATCTCTGGGACAGGGGGCGCTGAAGCTTTCTTT. Translated: CAISGTGGAEAFF.

This chain links TRBV7-9 with TRBJ2-7; 9 positions match TRBD2. This CDR3 contains 17 residues. Unmatched junction bases numbered 12, after V lost 5 bases and J lost 1 base. Germline CDR1 and CDR2: SEHNR and FQNEAQ (reference sequence). CDR3 nucleotides: TGTGCCAGCAGCAGCCCGTTCTTAGCGGGAGAATCCTACGAGCAGTACTTC. Its translation is CASSSPFLAGESYEQYF. Looking up the rest from reference TRBV7-9 and TRBJ2-7 gives the full variable domain: DTGVSQNPRHKITKRGQNVTFRCDPISEHNRLYWYRQTLGQGPEFLTYFQNEAQLEKSRLLSDRFSAERPKGSFSTLEIQRTEQGDSAMYLCASSSPFLAGESYEQYFGPGTRLTVT.

J is TRBJ1-5 and V is TRBV10-2, with unresolved D. The CDR3 runs to 14 residues. V shed 0 bases and J shed 3 bases, with 6 bases lying between them. Germline V gene lookup returns CDR1 WSHSY and CDR2 SAAADI. The CDR3 region is CASSESSTNQPQHF. The CDR3 DNA follows: TGCGCCAGCAGTGAGTCGAGCACCAATCAGCCCCAGCATTTT.

Regarding this clonotype: At one end the junction does not follow the germline gene, possibly because of a read error. J is TRBJ2-7 and V is TRBV5-1; 9 bases align to TRBD2. Germline loops: CDR1 SGHRS, CDR2 YFSETQ. This CDR3 has 16 amino acids. CDR3 region: CASGLVAGASSYEQYF. DNA for the CDR3: TGCGCCAGCGGCTTGGTAGCGGGGGCGAGCTCCTACGAGCAGTACTTC.

This chain connects TRBV20-1 to TRBJ2-3; D remains ambiguous. CDR3 size: 12 residues. Germline CDR1 is DFQATT and CDR2 is SNEGSKA (reference sequence). With 3 bases removed from V and 4 bases from J, the gap between germline ends came to 8 bases. The CDR3 DNA sequence: TGCAGTGCTAGCCGTCTAGCAGATACGCAGTATTTT. This sequence encodes CSASRLADTQYF.

J is TRBJ1-6 and V is TRBV29-1, with D possibly matching TRBD1 (6 bases). The CDR3 length is 12 residues. Trimming removed 4 bases at V and 8 bases at J, with 9 bases between. Germline V gives CDR1 SQVTM, CDR2 ANQGSEA. The CDR3 sequence: CSVVGADSPLHF. CDR3 nucleotide sequence: TGCAGCGTTGTGGGGGCTGATTCACCCCTCCACTTT. The full variable domain, rest sourced from reference TRBV29-1 and TRBJ1-6, is SAVISQKPSRDICQRGTSLTIQCQVDSQVTMMFWYRQQPGQSLTLIATANQGSEATYESGFVIDKFPISRPNLTFSTLTVSNMSPEDSSIYLCSVVGADSPLHFGNGTRLTVT.

The CDR3 reads CAISSTVNYGYTF. CDR3 DNA: TGTGCCATCAGCTCCACAGTTAACTATGGCTACACCTTC. The rearrangement uses TRBV10-3 and TRBJ1-2; unclear D gene. The V and J ends lost 6 bases and 1 base respectively, with 9 bases between them. The CDR3 runs to 13 residues. Germline CDR1 ENHRY, CDR2 SYGVKD.

The V gene is TRBV12-3 or TRBV12-4, the J gene TRBJ1-1, with unresolved D. Between the trimmed V and J ends, which lost 7 bases and 3 bases, there was a span of 15 bases. The CDR3 loop spans 14 amino acids. The CDR3 region is CASIPGKGYTEAFF. The CDR3 nucleotides are TGTGCCAGCATTCCTGGGAAGGGTTACACTGAAGCTTTCTTT.

This clonotype was detected many times. The chain recombines TRBV6-6 with TRBJ1-5; 8 bases are a match to TRBD1. The trim removed 0 bases at V and 4 bases at J, leaving 8 bases unmatched. Germline CDR1 and CDR2: MNHNY and SVGAGI (reference sequence). There are 17 residues in the CDR3. The CDR3 sequence is CASSYSKVRGPNQPQHF. CDR3 coding DNA: TGTGCCAGCAGTTACTCGAAGGTCAGGGGGCCTAATCAGCCCCAGCATTTT.

V is TRBV15 and J is TRBJ2-5; 9 bases agree with TRBD1. Germline CDR1 and CDR2: LNHNV and YYDKDF (reference sequence). J lost 7 bases, V lost 1 base, and 13 bases had no gene match. The CDR3 is made up of 17 amino acids. CDR3 bases: TGTGCCACCAGCAGAGCCCCGGGACAGGGCGTCCCGAGGACCCAGTACTTC. This translates into CATSRAPGQGVPRTQYF. The entire variable domain, with the rest obtained from reference TRBV15 and TRBJ2-5, is as follows: DAMVIQNPRYQVTQFGKPVTLSCSQTLNHNVMYWYQQKSSQAPKLLFHYYDKDFNNEADTPDNFQSRRPNTSFCFLDIRSPGLGDTAMYLCATSRAPGQGVPRTQYFGPGTRLLVL.